This entry concerns a single TCR beta chain. Its antigen is currently unknown. CDR3 size: 13 residues. V was pared by 6 bases and J by 1 base, with 9 bases between. The V gene's germline CDR1 is LNHDA and CDR2 SQIVND (reference sequence). This entry belongs to a study of OX40 agonist ivuxolimab in advanced cancers. Study-level information: Cohort: approximately 79% men, mean age around 55, aged roughly 23 to 90. Having had anti-PD-1, anti-PD-L1 or anti-CTLA-4 therapy before was allowed, and roughly 39% had some. The study reported partial responses in three patients: one hepatocellular carcinoma, two cutaneous melanoma.

Generated by immunoSEQ multiplex PCR, the TCRdb table keeps only in-frame clones and is missing some. The data hold roughly 50,000 clones, with around 80% observed a single time. Study-level findings and limits: Some of the lowest clonal expansion was seen in partial responders at 0.1-3.0 mg/kg.

The origin of this receptor is an adult with an advanced solid tumor such as melanoma, head and neck, liver or kidney cancer. V gene TRBV19 combines with J gene TRBJ2-5, with D unresolved. The sample was CD4+ or CD8+ T cells sorted from blood, taken in a trial of the OX40 agonist ivuxolimab. CDR3 DNA sequence: TGTGCCAGTAGCGTCATTATCCAAGAGACCCAGTACTTC. Translation: CASSVIIQETQYF. Together with reference TRBV19 and TRBJ2-5, the CDR3 gives the full variable domain: DGGITQSPKYLFRKEGQNVTLSCEQNLNHDAMYWYRQDPGQGLRLIYYSQIVNDFQKGDIAEGYSVSREKKESFPLTVTSAQKNPTAFYLCASSVIIQETQYFGPGTRLLVL.